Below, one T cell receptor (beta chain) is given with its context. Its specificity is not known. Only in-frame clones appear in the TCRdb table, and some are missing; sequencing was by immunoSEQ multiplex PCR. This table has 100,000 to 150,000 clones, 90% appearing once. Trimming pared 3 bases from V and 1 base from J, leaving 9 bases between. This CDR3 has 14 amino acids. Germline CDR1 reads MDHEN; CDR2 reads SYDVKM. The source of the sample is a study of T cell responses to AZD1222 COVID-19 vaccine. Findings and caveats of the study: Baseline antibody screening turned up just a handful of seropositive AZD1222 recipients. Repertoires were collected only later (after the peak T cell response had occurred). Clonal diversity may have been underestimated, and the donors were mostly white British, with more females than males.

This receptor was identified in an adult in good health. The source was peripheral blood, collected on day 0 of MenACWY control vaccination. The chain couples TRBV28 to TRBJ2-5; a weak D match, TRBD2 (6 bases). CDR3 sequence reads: CASSLMGGQETQYF. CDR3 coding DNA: TGTGCCAGCAGTTTGATGGGGGGCCAAGAGACCCAGTACTTC.